The 29 T cell receptor beta chains presented below share a single source sample, sequenced in a study of cytomegalovirus exposure and HLA in healthy donors. 13 Jbeta primers and 60 Vbeta primers were used for the PCR. Clones were sequenced by immunoSEQ multiplex PCR, and TCRdb holds only the in-frame ones, with some missing. Recorded for this sample: about 200,000 clones. Sequences were obtained from PBMCs. The receptors come from a man aged 25-45 years in good health and CMV-seronegative.

The CDR3 loop is CASNPTGTDTQYF. CDR3 nucleotides: TGCGCCAGCAACCCTACAGGCACAGATACGCAGTATTTT. The genes are TRBV10-2 and TRBJ2-3; D is ambiguous. V was shortened by 7 bases and J by 1 base, with 9 bases between the two germline ends. The CDR3 consists of 13 residues. CDR1 is WSHSY, CDR2 SAAADI, per germline.

The gene calls are TRBV11-2 and TRBJ2-2, with D perhaps matching TRBD1 (5 bases). The CDR3 has 15 residues. Germline-derived CDR1 and CDR2 are SGHAT and FQNNGV. With 3 bases removed from V and 0 bases from J, the gap between germline ends came to 8 bases. The CDR3 DNA follows: TGTGCCAGCAGCTTGGAAGGGGCGAACACCGGGGAGCTGTTTTTT. Its translation is CASSLEGANTGELFF.

This chain uses TRBV10-3 with TRBJ2-4, with 7 bases identical to TRBD2. V dropped 0 bases and J dropped 11; count of bases not matched to a gene: 10. Germline CDR1 reads ENHRY; CDR2 reads SYGVKD. The CDR3 has 15 amino acids. The DNA of the CDR3 is TGTGCCATCAGTGAGTCGGGGGGAGGGCCTTTGTTTCAGTACTTC. It specifies CAISESGGGPLFQYF.

The chain carries TRBV7-9 and TRBJ2-2; 10 nucleotides agree with TRBD2. Germline assignment: CDR1 SEHNR and CDR2 FQNEAQ (reference sequence). J gave up 7 bases and V 1 base, and 12 bases lay outside the gene matches. The CDR3 consists of 18 residues. The CDR3 region is CASSLGASGSVVGGELFF. The CDR3 nucleotides read TGTGCCAGCAGCTTAGGGGCTAGCGGGAGTGTCGTCGGCGGGGAGCTGTTTTTT.

J is TRBJ1-1 and V is TRBV7-9; D may be TRBD1 (5 bases). V was trimmed by 5 bases and J by 0 bases, leaving 16 bases between them. The length of the CDR3 is 16 residues. The germline V gene has CDR1 SEHNR and CDR2 FQNEAQ (reference sequence). The chain's CDR3 is CASSDSRTIMNTEAFF. CDR3 DNA: TGTGCCAGCAGCGACAGCCGAACGATTATGAACACTGAAGCTTTCTTT.

V gene TRBV2 combines with J gene TRBJ1-1; TRBD1 matches 8 bases. In germline, CDR1 is SNHLY, CDR2 FYNNEI. The V gene end was trimmed by 7 bases and the J gene end by 2 bases; junction bases not matched to a gene: 9. This CDR3 has 15 amino acids. The CDR3 nucleotides read TGTGCCAGCACATCCGGGACAGGCCTTAACACTGAAGCTTTCTTT. Protein product: CASTSGTGLNTEAFF.

The genes are TRBV18 and TRBJ2-2; D is possibly TRBD1 (6 bases). Germline lookup yields CDR1 KGHSH and CDR2 LQKENI. The CDR3 totals 14 residues. V was pared by 2 bases and J by 5 bases, with 9 bases between. The CDR3, as DNA: TGTGCCAGCTCACCAGACAGGAGTACCGGGGAGCTGTTTTTT. It specifies CASSPDRSTGELFF.

This chain connects TRBV5-1 to TRBJ2-5; TRBD2 agrees at 16 bases. V was clipped by 4 bases and J by 5 bases; unmatched bases: 8. Germline V lookup: CDR1 SGHRS, CDR2 YFSETQ. The CDR3 runs to 17 residues. The CDR3, as DNA: TGCGCCAGCAGCAATCCGGGACTAGCGGGAGGGAGGGAGACCCAGTACTTC. Protein: CASSNPGLAGGRETQYF. The full variable domain, completed using reference TRBV5-1 and TRBJ2-5, is KAGVTQTPRYLIKTRGQQVTLSCSPISGHRSVSWYQQTPGQGLQFLFEYFSETQRNKGNFPGRFSGRQFSNSRSEMNVSTLELGDSALYLCASSNPGLAGGRETQYFGPGTRLLVL.

The chain recombines TRBV7-8 with TRBJ1-2, with D unclear. V dropped 4 bases and J dropped 4 bases, with 19 bases sitting between them. Germline V lookup: CDR1 SGHVS, CDR2 FQNEAQ. CDR3 length equals 16 residues. The CDR3 DNA reads as TGTGCCAGCAGCTCAAGAGCAGAGCCTTGGAGCTATGGCTACACCTTC. Translated: CASSSRAEPWSYGYTF.

CDR3 DNA: TGCGCCAGCAGCCGGGGACTAGCAGGGACAGATACGCAGTATTTT. This codes for CASSRGLAGTDTQYF. J is TRBJ2-3 and V is TRBV5-1; TRBD2 matches at 9 bases. Unmatched junction bases numbered 6, after V lost 4 bases and J lost 3 bases. This CDR3 has 15 amino acids. In germline, CDR1 is SGHRS, CDR2 YFSETQ.

The V gene is TRBV19, the J gene TRBJ2-7, with 10 positions matching TRBD1. In germline, CDR1 is LNHDA, CDR2 SQIVND (reference sequence). There are 14 residues in the CDR3. The junction had 2 bases not matched to a gene; V was cut back by 4 bases and J by 2 bases. CDR3 in amino acids: CASSRDRGPYEQYF. In DNA form, the CDR3 reads TGTGCCAGTAGTAGGGACAGGGGACCCTACGAGCAGTACTTC.

Points on this clone: No conserved phenylalanine or tryptophan is present at the end of the CDR3, so a read error is the likely explanation. The DNA is omitted, as the CDR3 cannot be located on it reliably, and the CDR3 follows TCRdb's listing. V usage is TRBV28 and J usage is TRBJ1-1. CDR1 MDHEN and CDR2 SYDVKM come from the germline V gene. The CDR3 totals 19 residues, both ends included. CDR3 loop: CASSFPRTGRRHGPKRVEL.

The chain links TRBV5-4 to TRBJ2-5; 8 bases agree with TRBD1. The germline CDR1 and CDR2 sequences are SGHNT and YYREEE (reference sequence). This CDR3 contains 15 residues. The junction had 6 bases not matched to a gene; V was cut back by 4 bases and J by 1 base. CDR3 nucleotide sequence: TGTGCCAGCAGCCCCCCGGACAGGGTCCAAGAGACCCAGTACTTC. As protein: CASSPPDRVQETQYF. Full variable domain (outside the CDR3, taken from reference TRBV5-4 and TRBJ2-5): ETGVTQSPTHLIKTRGQQVTLRCSSQSGHNTVSWYQQALGQGPQFIFQYYREEENGRGNFPPRFSGLQFPNYSSELNVNALELDDSALYLCASSPPDRVQETQYFGPGTRLLVL.

The CDR3 coding sequence is TGTGCCAGCAGTCCGGACAGGGTCAGCAATCAGCCCCAGCATTTT. Amino acid sequence: CASSPDRVSNQPQHF. The genes are TRBV7-2 and TRBJ1-5, with TRBD1 matching over 8 bases. Germline lookup yields CDR1 SGHTA and CDR2 FQGNSA. CDR3 length equals 15 residues. J was trimmed by 1 base and V by 6 bases; bases with no gene match: 5.

The chain recombines TRBV5-6 with TRBJ1-4; D gene ambiguous. Per germline, CDR1 SGHDT and CDR2 YYEEEE. Trimming took 0 bases from V and 8 from J, leaving 14 bases between them. The CDR3 extends over 15 amino acids. The CDR3 DNA sequence: TGTGCCAGCAGCTTGGTGCACCGCTCTAGCGAAAAACTGTTTTTT. Translation gives CASSLVHRSSEKLFF.

The rearrangement joins TRBV10-3 to TRBJ2-5, with 11 bases that match TRBD1. The CDR3 totals 15 residues. CDR1 and CDR2 (germline): ENHRY, SYGVKD. Trimming removed 6 bases from V and 2 bases from J; junction bases left unmatched: 5. The CDR3 bases are TGTGCCATCAGCCGGGGACAGGGGGGACAAGAGACCCAGTACTTC. Translating gives CAISRGQGGQETQYF.

The genes are TRBV19 and TRBJ1-4, with D possibly TRBD1 on 6 matching bases. The CDR3 totals 15 residues. Germline V lookup: CDR1 LNHDA, CDR2 SQIVND (reference sequence). V shed 6 bases and J shed 2 bases, with 13 bases lying between them. The DNA of the CDR3 is TGTGCCAGTAGCCGAACAGGGCCCACTAATGAAAAACTGTTTTTT. Translation: CASSRTGPTNEKLFF.

V and J are TRBV28 and TRBJ1-2; 8 bases match TRBD1. The CDR3 runs 14 residues. Germline-derived CDR1 and CDR2 are MDHEN and SYDVKM. J gave up 8 bases and V 2 bases, and 7 bases lay outside the gene matches. The CDR3 sequence: CASSLPAGGDGYTF. The CDR3 DNA sequence: TGTGCCAGCAGTTTACCGGCAGGGGGCGACGGCTACACCTTC.

This rearrangement joins TRBV10-2 to TRBJ1-5, with D tentatively TRBD1 (5 bases). CDR3 size: 15 residues. V was trimmed by 4 bases and J by 2 bases, leaving 12 bases between them. In germline, CDR1 is WSHSY, CDR2 SAAADI. CDR3 coding DNA: TGCGCCAGCAGTGGTCCCTCGGGGGGCAATCAGCCCCAGCATTTT. Amino acids: CASSGPSGGNQPQHF.

The chain employs TRBV27 and TRBJ1-2; D might be TRBD1 (5 bases). The V gene lost 7 bases and the J gene lost 6 bases, with 15 bases spanning the gap. This CDR3 comprises 13 residues. The germline V gene has CDR1 MNHEY and CDR2 SMNVEV (reference sequence). This CDR3 is CASTRVGGDGYTF. In nucleotides, the CDR3 is TGTGCCAGCACCCGTGTGGGGGGGGATGGCTACACCTTC.

V gene TRBV4-2 combines with J gene TRBJ2-2, with D possibly being TRBD1 (6 bases). V lost 0 bases, J lost 4 bases, and 9 bases lay in between. The CDR3 runs 15 residues. CDR1 and CDR2 (germline): LGHNA, YNFKEQ. CDR3 nucleotides: TGTGCCAGCAGCCAAGACCAGGGGATCACCGGGGAGCTGTTTTTT. It specifies CASSQDQGITGELFF.

The chain couples TRBV5-4 to TRBJ2-7; 12 positions agree with TRBD1. Trimming took 4 bases from V and 3 from J; bases not matched to a gene: 5. Per germline, CDR1 SGHNT and CDR2 YYREEE (reference sequence). This CDR3 has 15 residues. CDR3 bases: TGTGCCAGCAGCGTTGGGACAGGGGGCAGCTACGAGCAGTACTTC. Encoded protein: CASSVGTGGSYEQYF.

The rearrangement uses TRBV9 and TRBJ2-3, with unresolved D. Germline V lookup: CDR1 SGDLS, CDR2 YYNGEE. Trimming took 0 bases from V and 0 from J, leaving 8 bases between them. This CDR3 has 15 amino acids. The CDR3 nucleotides are TGTGCCAGCAGCGTAGACCAAGCTAGCACAGATACGCAGTATTTT. As protein: CASSVDQASTDTQYF.

The chain has TRBV28 and TRBJ1-2, with 9 positions matching TRBD1. J lost 7 bases, V lost 11 bases, and 14 bases had no gene match. Germline assignment: CDR1 MDHEN and CDR2 SYDVKM. The CDR3 length is 14 residues. This CDR3 is CAAEGTGILSGYTF. The CDR3 DNA sequence: TGTGCCGCAGAGGGGACAGGGATCCTTTCTGGCTACACCTTC.

This chain links TRBV30 with TRBJ1-1, with D perhaps TRBD1 (5 bases). This CDR3 has 13 amino acids. Trimming left V 0 bases short and J 3 bases short, with 8 bases between. Germline CDR1 is GTSNPN and CDR2 is SVGIG (reference sequence). Here the CDR3 DNA reads TGTGCCTGGAGTGTATCAGGGTACACTGAAGCTTTCTTT. This gives the protein CAWSVSGYTEAFF.

This chain links TRBV5-4 with TRBJ2-2, with TRBD1 matching over 7 bases. Germline CDR1 and CDR2: SGHNT and YYREEE (reference sequence). Unmatched junction bases numbered 3, after V lost 0 bases and J lost 1 base. The CDR3 has 16 amino acids. CDR3: CASSLAGTVNTGELFF. As DNA, the CDR3 is TGTGCCAGCAGCTTGGCCGGGACAGTGAACACCGGGGAGCTGTTTTTT.

CDR3 sequence: CASSLGHLDGNTIYF. The CDR3 bases are TGCGCCAGCAGCCTAGGACATTTAGACGGAAACACCATATATTTT. The genes are TRBV5-1 and TRBJ1-3; tentative D call: TRBD1 (5 bases). Trimming took 4 bases from V and 4 from J, leaving 15 bases between them. The CDR3 consists of 15 residues. Looked up from germline, CDR1 is SGHRS and CDR2 is YFSETQ.

The chain combines TRBV27 with TRBJ2-2; 9 positions match TRBD1. The V segment lost 7 bases and the J segment 5 bases; nucleotides outside the gene matches: 17. The CDR3 totals 18 residues. Germline V gene data show CDR1 as MNHEY and CDR2 as SMNVEV (reference sequence). The CDR3: CASTNWGRDRVRTGELFF. The CDR3 DNA reads as TGTGCCAGCACCAATTGGGGCCGGGACAGGGTTAGGACCGGGGAGCTGTTTTTT.

V and J are TRBV5-1 and TRBJ2-1; 11 nucleotides align to TRBD2. This CDR3 spans 16 amino acids. The germline gives CDR1 SGHRS, CDR2 YFSETQ. Trimming took 5 bases from V and 1 from J; bases not matched to a gene: 5. The CDR3, as DNA: TGCGCCAGCAGGTATATAGCGGGAGGGTCCTACAATGAGCAGTTCTTC. Its protein product is CASRYIAGGSYNEQFF.